This TCR beta chain was obtained from a study of blood T cells in healthy people across ages. The study's findings and limits: Older age went with lower TCR beta diversity per million T cells, in a roughly linear way.

Each of the donors had roughly 9.1 milliliters of peripheral blood drawn into EDTA-treated Vacutainer tubes. The sample holds a few counts of this clonotype. Its antigen remains unknown. V dropped 0 bases and J dropped 3 bases, with 9 bases sitting between them. This CDR3 region has 14 residues. Germline V gene lookup returns CDR1 MNHEY and CDR2 SMNVEV (reference sequence). A sample-barcoded 5' primer and a J-beta primer mix were used in a second PCR of roughly 7 to 12 cycles. From the 5' RACE reads, TCRdb called clonotypes with MiXCR, one entry per CDR3 protein. Of roughly 700,000 distinct CDR3 sequences listed, about 52% were seen once; the top ten hold roughly a third.

The sequenced material came from blood. The source is a woman aged 60-75 years in good health. The V call is TRBV27, the J call TRBJ2-7; D is possibly TRBD1 (6 bases). The CDR3 is CASSLSRQDYEQYF. Here the CDR3 DNA reads TGTGCCAGCAGTTTATCGAGACAGGACTACGAGCAGTACTTC.